This TCR beta chain came from a study of control samples from healthy donors and cancer patients. Germline CDR1 is MNHEY and CDR2 is SVGAGI. Trimming pared 7 bases from V and 5 bases from J, leaving 15 bases between. The length of the CDR3 is 15 residues. Profiling relied on immunoSEQ multiplex PCR, and the TCRdb table lists in-frame clones only, not all of them. Of 79,000 or so clones listed, 70% to 90% were seen once; the top ten hold 9% to 10%. The origin of this receptor is a woman aged 45-59 years with colorectal cancer. The material sequenced was PBMCs. The chain links TRBV6-5 to TRBJ1-6, with D maybe TRBD1 (5 bases). In DNA, the CDR3 is TGTGCCAGCACCACAACAGGCGGGAATAATTCACCCCTCCACTTT. This gives the protein CASTTTGGNNSPLHF.